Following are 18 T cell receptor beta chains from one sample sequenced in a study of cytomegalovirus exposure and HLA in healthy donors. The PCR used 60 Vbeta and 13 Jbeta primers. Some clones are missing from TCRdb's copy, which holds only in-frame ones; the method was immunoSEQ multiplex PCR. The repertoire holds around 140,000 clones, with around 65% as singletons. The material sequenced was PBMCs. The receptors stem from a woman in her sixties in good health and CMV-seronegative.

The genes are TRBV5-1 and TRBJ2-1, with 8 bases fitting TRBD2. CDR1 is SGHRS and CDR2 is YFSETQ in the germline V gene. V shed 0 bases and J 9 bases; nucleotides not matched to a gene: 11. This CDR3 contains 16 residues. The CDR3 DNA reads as TGCGCCAGCAGCTTGGCCTTGTTAGCGGGGTCGGCTGAGCAGTTCTTC. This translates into CASSLALLAGSAEQFF.

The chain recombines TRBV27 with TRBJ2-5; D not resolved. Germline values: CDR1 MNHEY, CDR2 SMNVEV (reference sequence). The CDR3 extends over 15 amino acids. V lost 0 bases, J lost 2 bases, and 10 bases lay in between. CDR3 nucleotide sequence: TGTGCCAGCAGTTTATCGAGGAGCAGTCAAGAGACCCAGTACTTC. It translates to CASSLSRSSQETQYF.

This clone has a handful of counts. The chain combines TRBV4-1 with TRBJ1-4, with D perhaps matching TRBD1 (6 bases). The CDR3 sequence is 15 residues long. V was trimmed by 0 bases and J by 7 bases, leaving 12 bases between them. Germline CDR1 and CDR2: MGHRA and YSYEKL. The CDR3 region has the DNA TGCGCCAGCAGCCAAGAAGGAACAGGGTTTGAAAAACTGTTTTTT. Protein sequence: CASSQEGTGFEKLFF.

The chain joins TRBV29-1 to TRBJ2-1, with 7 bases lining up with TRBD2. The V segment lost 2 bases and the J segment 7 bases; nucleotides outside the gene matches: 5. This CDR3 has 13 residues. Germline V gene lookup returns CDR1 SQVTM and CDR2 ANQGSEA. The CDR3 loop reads CSVEPGTINEQFF. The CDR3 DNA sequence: TGCAGCGTTGAACCCGGGACTATTAATGAGCAGTTCTTC.

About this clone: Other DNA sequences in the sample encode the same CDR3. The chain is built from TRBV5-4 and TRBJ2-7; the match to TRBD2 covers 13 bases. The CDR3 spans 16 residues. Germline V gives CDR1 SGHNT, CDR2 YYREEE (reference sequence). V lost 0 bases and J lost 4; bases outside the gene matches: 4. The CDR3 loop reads CASSLGGLAGRYEQYF. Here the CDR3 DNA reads TGTGCCAGCAGCTTGGGGGGACTAGCGGGAAGGTACGAGCAGTACTTC. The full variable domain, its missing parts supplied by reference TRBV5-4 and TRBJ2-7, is ETGVTQSPTHLIKTRGQQVTLRCSSQSGHNTVSWYQQALGQGPQFIFQYYREEENGRGNFPPRFSGLQFPNYSSELNVNALELDDSALYLCASSLGGLAGRYEQYFGPGTRLTVT.

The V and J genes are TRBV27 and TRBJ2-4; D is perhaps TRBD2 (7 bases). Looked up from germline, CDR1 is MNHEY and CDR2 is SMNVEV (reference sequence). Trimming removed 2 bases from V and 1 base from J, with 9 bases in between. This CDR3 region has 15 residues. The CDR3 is CASSLKGGAKNIQYF. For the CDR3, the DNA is TGTGCCAGCAGTTTAAAGGGGGGGGCCAAAAACATTCAGTACTTC.

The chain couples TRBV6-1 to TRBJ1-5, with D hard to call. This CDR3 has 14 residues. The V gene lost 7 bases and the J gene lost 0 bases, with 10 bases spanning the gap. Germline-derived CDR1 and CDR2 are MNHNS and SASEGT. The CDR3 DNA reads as TGTGCCAGCACCGGTATCTATAGCAATCAGCCCCAGCATTTT. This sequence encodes CASTGIYSNQPQHF.

For the CDR3, the DNA is TGTGCGGGGCCTATGAATGAAAAACTGTTTTTT. Residues: CAGPMNEKLFF. The genes are TRBV7-3 and TRBJ1-4, with D tentatively TRBD1 (5 bases). The CDR3 totals 11 residues. Germline V gene data show CDR1 as SGHTA and CDR2 as FQGTGA.

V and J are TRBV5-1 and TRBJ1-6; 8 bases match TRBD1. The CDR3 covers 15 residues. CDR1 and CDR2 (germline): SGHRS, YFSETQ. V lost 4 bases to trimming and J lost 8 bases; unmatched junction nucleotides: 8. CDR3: CASSLGQGKYSPLHF. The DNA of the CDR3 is TGCGCCAGCAGCCTCGGACAGGGAAAATATTCACCCCTCCACTTT.

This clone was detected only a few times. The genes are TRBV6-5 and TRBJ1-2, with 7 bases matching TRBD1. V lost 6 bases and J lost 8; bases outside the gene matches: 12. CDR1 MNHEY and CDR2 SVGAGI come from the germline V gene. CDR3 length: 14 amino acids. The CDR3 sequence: CASREGQRDRGYTF. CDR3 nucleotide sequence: TGTGCCAGCAGGGAGGGACAGCGAGATAGGGGCTACACCTTC.

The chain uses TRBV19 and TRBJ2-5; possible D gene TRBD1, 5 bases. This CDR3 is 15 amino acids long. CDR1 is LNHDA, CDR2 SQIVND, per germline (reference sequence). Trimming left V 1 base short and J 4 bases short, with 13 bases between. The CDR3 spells CASSIAGAMGETQYF. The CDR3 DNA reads TGTGCCAGTAGTATAGCTGGGGCTATGGGAGAGACCCAGTACTTC.

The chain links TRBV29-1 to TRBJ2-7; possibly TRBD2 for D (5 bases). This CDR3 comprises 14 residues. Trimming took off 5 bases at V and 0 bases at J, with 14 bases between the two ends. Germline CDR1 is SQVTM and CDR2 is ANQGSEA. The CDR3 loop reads CSVSGGGSSYEQYF. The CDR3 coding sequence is TGCAGCGTTTCGGGCGGAGGCAGCTCCTACGAGCAGTACTTC.

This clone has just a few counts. The CDR3 protein is CASSVVSSGRGHEQFF. CDR3 DNA sequence: TGTGCCAGCAGCGTAGTAAGCAGCGGGAGGGGGCATGAGCAGTTCTTC. V usage is TRBV9 and J usage is TRBJ2-1, with TRBD2 matching over 10 bases. Germline V gives CDR1 SGDLS, CDR2 YYNGEE. J lost 8 bases, V lost 0 bases, and 8 bases had no gene match. The CDR3 totals 16 residues.

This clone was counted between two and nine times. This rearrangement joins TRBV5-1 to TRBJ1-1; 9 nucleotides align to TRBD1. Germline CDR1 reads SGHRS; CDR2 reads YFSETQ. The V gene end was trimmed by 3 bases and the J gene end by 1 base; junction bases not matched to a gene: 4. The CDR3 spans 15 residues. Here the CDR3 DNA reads TGCGCCAGCAGCTCAGGGACAGGGTCGAACACTGAAGCTTTCTTT. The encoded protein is CASSSGTGSNTEAFF.

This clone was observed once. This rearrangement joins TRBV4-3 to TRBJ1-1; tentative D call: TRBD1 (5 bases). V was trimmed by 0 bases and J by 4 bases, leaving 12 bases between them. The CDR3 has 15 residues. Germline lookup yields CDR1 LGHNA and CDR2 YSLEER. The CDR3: CASSQDRGVGTEAFF. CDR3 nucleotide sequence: TGCGCCAGCAGCCAAGATCGGGGGGTCGGCACTGAAGCTTTCTTT.

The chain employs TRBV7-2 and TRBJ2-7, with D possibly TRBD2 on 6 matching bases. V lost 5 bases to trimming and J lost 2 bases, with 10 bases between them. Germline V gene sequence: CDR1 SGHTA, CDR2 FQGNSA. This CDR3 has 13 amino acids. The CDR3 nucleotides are TGTGCCAGCAGCCGACTAGGTACCTACGAGCAGTACTTC. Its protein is CASSRLGTYEQYF.

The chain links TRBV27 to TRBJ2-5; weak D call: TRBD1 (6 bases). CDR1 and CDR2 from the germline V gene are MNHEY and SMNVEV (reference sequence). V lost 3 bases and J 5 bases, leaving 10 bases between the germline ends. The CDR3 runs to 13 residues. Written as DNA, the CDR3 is TGTGCCAGCAGTTTCTTAGGACAGGAGACCCAGTACTTC. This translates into CASSFLGQETQYF.

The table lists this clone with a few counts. The CDR3 region has the DNA TGTGCCAGCTCAGGCGGACTAGCGGGAGTGTTCTTC. This sequence encodes CASSGGLAGVFF. The chain links TRBV18 to TRBJ2-1; 13 bases are shared with TRBD2. V shed 5 bases and J 15 bases; nucleotides not matched to a gene: 4. The CDR3 spans 12 residues. Germline V gene lookup returns CDR1 KGHSH and CDR2 LQKENI.